The 27 T cell receptor beta chains below all came from one sample that was sequenced in a study of blood T cell repertoires in COVID-19. Clones were read by immunoSEQ multiplex PCR, and TCRdb kept only the in-frame ones, dropping some. The data contain 450,000 to 600,000 clones, 87% of them singletons. Sequenced input: PBMCs or T cells enriched from blood (not recorded which). The receptors come from a woman aged 18-29 years who had recovered from COVID-19.

The V gene is TRBV5-1, the J gene TRBJ1-2; TRBD1 is a possible D gene (6 bases). CDR1 SGHRS and CDR2 YFSETQ come from the germline V gene. V was shortened by 0 bases and J by 5 bases, with 11 bases between the two germline ends. The CDR3 is 14 amino acids. The CDR3 nucleotides read TGCGCCAGCAGCTTGGATGGCAGGGGTTATGGCTACACCTTC. Protein: CASSLDGRGYGYTF.

This clone has a handful of counts. This sequence joins TRBV27 and TRBJ1-1; D gene uncertain. The CDR3 is 14 amino acids. CDR1 and CDR2 (germline): MNHEY, SMNVEV (reference sequence). Deletions cut 0 bases from V and 6 bases from J, with 11 bases between. This chain's CDR3 is CASSLSPDIPEAFF. The CDR3 nucleotides read TGTGCCAGCAGTTTATCTCCAGATATACCTGAAGCTTTCTTT.

The V and J genes are TRBV4-1 and TRBJ1-5; D unresolved. The CDR3 length is 16 residues. CDR1 and CDR2 (germline): MGHRA, YSYEKL. Trimming left V 5 bases short and J 0 bases short, with 14 bases between. CDR3 sequence reads: CASSFDMSYSNQPQHF. CDR3 in DNA: TGCGCCAGCAGCTTCGACATGTCATATAGCAATCAGCCCCAGCATTTT.

This chain joins TRBV7-2 and TRBJ1-2; D is perhaps TRBD1 (6 bases). The germline V and J ends were trimmed by 3 bases and 8 bases, with 19 bases remaining between them. Germline assignment: CDR1 SGHTA and CDR2 FQGNSA. The CDR3 totals 15 residues. DNA of the CDR3: TGTGCCAGCAGCTTCCCCTCCCGGGGGGCGAGAGGCTACACCTTC. Translating it yields CASSFPSRGARGYTF.

This chain joins TRBV6-5 and TRBJ1-4; 11 bases fit TRBD1. Germline V gene data show CDR1 as MNHEY and CDR2 as SVGAGI. The junction had 7 bases not matched to a gene; V was cut back by 7 bases and J by 6 bases. CDR3 length: 15 residues. This CDR3 is CASIRTGGLDEKLFF. Written as DNA, the CDR3 is TGTGCCAGCATTAGGACAGGGGGCCTAGATGAAAAACTGTTTTTT.

The CDR3, as DNA: TGCAGCGTCGCCGGACAGGGGAGGAATGGCTACACCTTC. Protein sequence: CSVAGQGRNGYTF. The rearrangement uses TRBV29-1 and TRBJ1-2; 9 nucleotides line up with TRBD1. Germline loops: CDR1 SQVTM, CDR2 ANQGSEA. Trimming cost V 6 bases and J 6 bases; bases outside gene matches: 8. The CDR3 spans 13 residues.

This rearrangement joins TRBV30 to TRBJ2-3; 9 bases map to TRBD2. Germline V lookup: CDR1 GTSNPN, CDR2 SVGIG (reference sequence). This CDR3 has 14 amino acids. V lost 4 bases to trimming and J lost 0 bases; unmatched junction nucleotides: 2. The CDR3 DNA sequence: TGTGCCTGGACTAGCGGGGACAGCACAGATACGCAGTATTTT. Translating gives CAWTSGDSTDTQYF.

The genes are TRBV9 and TRBJ1-1; weak D call: TRBD1 (5 bases). Trimming took off 0 bases at V and 5 bases at J, with 11 bases between the two ends. Per germline, CDR1 SGDLS and CDR2 YYNGEE. This CDR3 is built from 14 residues. The CDR3 reads CASSVDPGETEAFF. As DNA, the CDR3 is TGTGCCAGCAGCGTAGACCCGGGGGAAACTGAAGCTTTCTTT.

The J gene is TRBJ1-4, the V gene TRBV7-9; 9 nucleotides match TRBD1. The V segment lost 4 bases and the J segment 5 bases; nucleotides outside the gene matches: 5. Germline V lookup: CDR1 SEHNR, CDR2 FQNEAQ (reference sequence). The CDR3 totals 15 residues. The CDR3 DNA sequence: TGTGCCAGCAGCTGGGGACAGGGATCCAATGAAAAACTGTTTTTT. Translation gives CASSWGQGSNEKLFF.

The CDR3 DNA follows: TGTGCCAGTGACAGGGGGCCGGGCACCGGGGAGCTGTTTTTT. It codes for CASDRGPGTGELFF. The chain has TRBV19 and TRBJ2-2; 10 bases agree with TRBD1. This CDR3 region has 14 residues. Germline V CDR1 and CDR2: LNHDA, SQIVND (reference sequence). With V trimmed by 8 bases and J by 4 bases, 4 bases remained unmatched.

This clone came up a few times. This chain uses TRBV2 with TRBJ2-2, with D maybe TRBD1 (7 bases). Per germline, CDR1 SNHLY and CDR2 FYNNEI. V was trimmed by 10 bases and J by 6 bases, leaving 21 bases between them. This CDR3 is built from 15 residues. The CDR3 coding sequence is TGTGCCACCCCGGGAACAGGGGACTTTGCCGGGGAGCTGTTTTTT. Translating gives CATPGTGDFAGELFF.

The gene calls are TRBV3-1 (or the pseudogene TRBV3-2) and TRBJ2-5; D call uncertain. The CDR3 has 16 residues. Trimming removed 0 bases at V and 5 bases at J, with 16 bases between. CDR1 and CDR2 (germline): LGHDT, YNNKEL (reference sequence). The CDR3 region has the DNA TGTGCCAGCAGCCAAGATCGTATGGCAGGCCCCGAGACCCAGTACTTC. Its protein product is CASSQDRMAGPETQYF.

The rearrangement uses TRBV20-1 and TRBJ2-3; 7 bases fit TRBD2. With V trimmed by 4 bases and J by 8 bases, 3 bases remained unmatched. This CDR3 has 11 amino acids. Germline-derived CDR1 and CDR2 are DFQATT and SNEGSKA (reference sequence). CDR3 residues: CSAKSGVTQYF. The CDR3 coding sequence is TGCAGTGCTAAAAGCGGGGTTACGCAGTATTTT.

This sequence joins TRBV28 and TRBJ1-1; 9 bases line up with TRBD1. The trim removed 5 bases at V and 11 bases at J, leaving 12 bases unmatched. This CDR3 has 14 amino acids. In germline, CDR1 is MDHEN, CDR2 SYDVKM. In DNA form, the CDR3 reads TGTGCCAGCAGTCCACCCGACAGGGGGTTTGGGGCTTTCTTT. This sequence encodes CASSPPDRGFGAFF.

This clone appeared a single time. The rearrangement links TRBV4-2 to TRBJ1-1; 9 nucleotides align to TRBD1. The germline gives CDR1 LGHNA, CDR2 YNFKEQ. V shed 4 bases, J shed 10 bases, and the junction held 10 bases outside the gene matches. The CDR3 contains 14 residues. The CDR3 DNA follows: TGTGCCAGCAGCCCGATGACAGGGGGGGAAGGAGCTTTCTTT. This sequence encodes CASSPMTGGEGAFF.

The chain uses TRBV30 and TRBJ1-1; perhaps TRBD1 as D (6 bases). CDR1 is GTSNPN, CDR2 SVGIG, per germline (reference sequence). The germline V and J ends were trimmed by 1 base and 1 base, with 10 bases remaining between them. CDR3 length: 14 amino acids. The CDR3 protein is CAWSGSTGNTEAFF. DNA of the CDR3: TGTGCCTGGAGTGGCTCGACAGGGAACACTGAAGCTTTCTTT.

This clone was counted a few times. The chain combines TRBV7-2 with TRBJ2-7; TRBD1 matches at 7 bases. This CDR3 comprises 14 residues. V shed 1 base and J 4 bases; nucleotides not matched to a gene: 4. The germline gives CDR1 SGHTA, CDR2 FQGNSA. The CDR3 DNA follows: TGTGCCAGCAGCTTAGGTAGGGGGCCGTACGAGCAGTACTTC. Its translation: CASSLGRGPYEQYF.

There are a few counts of this clone. The chain recombines TRBV7-9 with TRBJ2-1, with 7 positions matching TRBD1. The CDR3 has 16 amino acids. After removal of 3 bases from V and 7 bases from J, the junction contained 12 bases not matched to a gene. Germline loops: CDR1 SEHNR, CDR2 FQNEAQ (reference sequence). The CDR3 nucleotides are TGTGCCAGCAGCTTCAAAGTAGGACAGGATAAAAATGAGCAGTTCTTC. This translates into CASSFKVGQDKNEQFF. Full variable domain (rest looked up from reference TRBV7-9 and TRBJ2-1): DTGVSQNPRHKITKRGQNVTFRCDPISEHNRLYWYRQTLGQGPEFLTYFQNEAQLEKSRLLSDRFSAERPKGSFSTLEIQRTEQGDSAMYLCASSFKVGQDKNEQFFGPGTRLTVL.

V gene TRBV7-9 combines with J gene TRBJ1-3; the D gene is possibly TRBD1 (6 bases). This CDR3 contains 15 residues. CDR1 is SEHNR and CDR2 is FQNEAQ in the germline V gene (reference sequence). Trimming cost V 5 bases and J 0 bases, with 11 bases left between them. The CDR3 region is CASSPTGSSGNTIYF. The CDR3 nucleotides are TGTGCCAGCAGCCCTACAGGGAGCTCTGGAAACACCATATATTTT.

The gene calls are TRBV28 and TRBJ1-1; D may be TRBD1 (6 bases). Germline CDR1 and CDR2: MDHEN and SYDVKM. The ends were cut back, 6 bases at V and 6 bases at J, with 11 bases in the middle. The length of the CDR3 is 12 residues. CDR3 sequence: CASSVQGPEAFF. CDR3 nucleotides: TGTGCCAGCAGCGTACAGGGCCCTGAAGCTTTCTTT.

There are a few counts of this clone. Here the CDR3 reads CASSPGESSGNTIYF. CDR3 nucleotides: TGTGCCAGCAGTCCGGGGGAGAGCTCTGGAAACACCATATATTTT. The V call is TRBV28, the J call TRBJ1-3; maybe TRBD1 (5 bases). This CDR3 has 15 amino acids. The ends were cut back, 5 bases at V and 0 bases at J, with 11 bases in the middle. CDR1 and CDR2 (germline): MDHEN, SYDVKM.

The V gene is TRBV19, the J gene TRBJ1-1; TRBD1 matches at 9 bases. Germline CDR1 reads LNHDA; CDR2 reads SQIVND (reference sequence). This CDR3 has 15 residues. V dropped 3 bases and J dropped 3; count of bases not matched to a gene: 5. The CDR3 loop is CASSMDRGRDTEAFF. The CDR3, as DNA: TGTGCCAGTAGTATGGACAGGGGACGCGACACTGAAGCTTTCTTT.

The rearrangement uses TRBV19 and TRBJ1-3, with D possibly matching TRBD1 (5 bases). CDR1 is LNHDA and CDR2 is SQIVND in the germline V gene (reference sequence). V lost 3 bases and J lost 0, with 12 bases in between. CDR3 length: 16 amino acids. CDR3 coding DNA: TGTGCCAGTAGTATGGGAGGGACCCACTCTGGAAACACCATATATTTT. This sequence encodes CASSMGGTHSGNTIYF.

This clone was seen only once. The chain recombines TRBV7-9 with TRBJ1-1; possible D gene TRBD1, 5 bases. V was cut by 2 bases and J by 11 bases, with 12 bases left in between. Germline V CDR1 and CDR2: SEHNR, FQNEAQ (reference sequence). The CDR3 contains 12 residues. The CDR3 is CASSLLGEGAFF. CDR3 sequence (DNA): TGTGCCAGCAGCTTATTAGGGGAGGGTGCTTTCTTT.

The chain uses TRBV7-2 and TRBJ1-3; D is ambiguous. The CDR3 runs to 16 residues. Germline V gene sequence: CDR1 SGHTA, CDR2 FQGNSA. V was trimmed by 1 base and J by 0 bases, leaving 10 bases between them. In DNA form, the CDR3 reads TGTGCCAGCAGCTTAGGTGGCACCGTCTCTGGAAACACCATATATTTT. Translation: CASSLGGTVSGNTIYF. The whole variable domain, filled in from reference TRBV7-2 and TRBJ1-3, reads GAGVSQSPSNKVTEKGKDVELRCDPISGHTALYWYRQSLGQGLEFLIYFQGNSAPDKSGLPSDRFSAERTGGSVSTLTIQRTQQEDSAVYLCASSLGGTVSGNTIYFGEGSWLTVV.

Only one count was recorded for this clone. The V gene is TRBV4-1, the J gene TRBJ2-5, with D possibly TRBD1 on 6 matching bases. V gave up 4 bases and J gave up 8 bases, with 29 bases separating them. Germline V lookup: CDR1 MGHRA, CDR2 YSYEKL. The CDR3 consists of 18 residues. The CDR3 DNA reads as TGCGCCAGCAGCCCCCAGGGGCCCGGCGACGGGATCCCCCCTACCCAGTACTTC. This translates into CASSPQGPGDGIPPTQYF.

This clone appeared a few times. The chain uses TRBV7-9 and TRBJ2-7; 8 nucleotides line up with TRBD2. The length of the CDR3 is 14 residues. J lost 7 bases, V lost 5 bases, and 10 bases had no gene match. Germline lookup yields CDR1 SEHNR and CDR2 FQNEAQ (reference sequence). This CDR3 is CASSPRGGAREQYF. For the CDR3, the DNA is TGTGCCAGCAGCCCCCGGGGGGGGGCGAGGGAGCAGTACTTC.